Below, one T cell receptor beta chain is given with its context. This clonotype was counted ten times or more. This clone's antigen is unknown. No base qualities exist here, and no much larger clone lies one base off it. Explained via the paper, the time point label denotes: pre-sensitization, week 0. The treatment or condition label, read with the paper, signifies: therapeutic diphenylcyclopropenone sensitization with weekly scalp DPC. Blood at each patch-test visit was drawn before the patch test was applied. Eligible patients were aged 18 to 70, diagnosed with alopecia, deemed suitable for DPC therapy, and excluded if pregnant. Total RNA was isolated from unfractionated whole blood collected in Tempus Blood RNA tubes. These data originate in a study of human T cells and chemical hapten exposure (dated by TCRdb to about 2021). At the level of the whole study: For sensitization, 2% DPC in acetone was applied to a 2 cm by 2 cm area of upper inner arm skin. Patient blood was sampled pre-sensitization (week 0) and at 2, 6 and about 24 weeks after DPC sensitization. Libraries were combined into a pool for sequencing, and differences in TCR yield between samples came mainly from small differences in library volumes within the pool. Patch tests used Finn chambers with 0.01% DPC on the upper back, scored after 6 days by International Contact Dermatitis Research Group standards. Alopecia areata with under or over 50% scalp involvement, alopecia totalis and alopecia universalis were represented in the patient cohort, which was mostly female. The study tracked peripheral blood TCR repertoire changes in vivo during primary and secondary sensitization to the hapten diphenylcyclopropenone (DPC) in alopecia patients. For TCR sequencing, blood came from 25 to 30 alopecia patients at anywhere from one to four time points (pre-sensitization, 2, 6 and 24 weeks). Throughout the study period of roughly 24 weeks, patients also received therapeutic DPC doses to the scalp every week. General conclusions and limits of the study: Alopecia, a presumed autoimmune disease, was present in all patients, so the immune response of the patients might differ from that of healthy individuals. The number of TCRs above 1 in 1000 frequency did not change with DPC sensitization; there was no evidence of global repertoire structure alterations. Expanded TCRs formed significantly more large CDR3 similarity clusters than pre-sensitization or healthy control sets, consistent with antigen-driven responses. Repeated subsampling changed both the strength of the expansion versus patch-test correlation and the threshold at which that correlation became significant. Patch test score correlated positively with the number of PT1 expanded TCRs, reaching significance at thresholds 8, 16 and 32 but not at 4.

Preparation of the library involved RACE. Instrument used: NextSeq 500. During library preparation, unique molecular identifiers were attached to individual cDNA molecules so that TCRs could be counted quantitatively and reproducibly. Each blood RNA sample was used to sequence both TCR alpha and TCR beta chains. In the authors' own workflow: A median of around 100,000 TCRs per sample was observed, with a range of about 23,224 to 690,600. V, J and CDR3 annotation of the TCR reads was carried out using the Decombinator software suite. To make PS versus PT1 abundance plots, every sample was subsampled to the same number of TCRs (28,000). Expanded TCRs were defined as absent before sensitization and observed at least eight times at the 2-week time point. TCRdb reprocessed the public reads (quality trimming at Q25 with fastp, clone calling with MiXCR) and kept in-frame beta chains. Rows matching on CDR3 protein sequence are summarized as one entry with the most common DNA and genes. TCRdb, not the authors, supplied the V and J calls. The sample contains 280,000 or so distinct CDR3 sequences, roughly 8% of them found a single time. The ten largest make up 0.9% to 1.5% of the sample.

The TCR sequence derives from a man aged 18 to 29 with alopecia areata. Some clones in this sample may be carry-over from other donors' samples. The sample was whole blood, taken in connection with sensitization to the hapten diphenylcyclopropenone (DPC).

The DNA sequence follows: TGTGCCAGTAGTATGGAGAGGGGGGGGACTCAGCCCCAGCATTTT. This codes for CASSMERGGTQPQHF. Here the chain combines TRBV19 and TRBJ1-5; the best D guess is TRBD1, with 6 bases matching. Sequences LNHDA (CDR1) and SQIVND (CDR2) are obtained from the germline V gene (reference sequence). Trimming takes 3 bases from V and 6 bases from J, and the germline ends sit 15 bases apart. The cysteine opens and the phenylalanine closes a CDR3 of 15 amino acids. Only the CDR3 region is kept as DNA, spanning 45 bases read in frame from base 1.